This T cell receptor (beta chain) stems from a study of blood T cell repertoires in COVID-19. In the original processing: Estimated nucleated cell counts came from reference gene primer amplification. Assay: immunoSEQ multiplex PCR; the TCRdb copy retains only in-frame clones and omits some. From that table come the V and J calls and clone size; the DNA was used to work out D and trimming. Of around 230,000 clones in the sample, around 80% are singletons; the top ten hold about 15%. The receptor comes from a man aged 35 to 55 who had recovered from COVID-19. Specimen: PBMCs or T cells enriched from blood (not recorded which).

CDR3 loop: CASSLIGDEGYTF. The CDR3 region has the DNA TGCGCCAGCAGCTTGATCGGGGATGAGGGCTACACCTTC. The chain has TRBV5-1 and TRBJ1-2; D remains ambiguous. Germline loops: CDR1 SGHRS, CDR2 YFSETQ. The length of the CDR3 is 13 residues. Trimming took off 1 base at V and 8 bases at J, with 12 bases between the two ends.